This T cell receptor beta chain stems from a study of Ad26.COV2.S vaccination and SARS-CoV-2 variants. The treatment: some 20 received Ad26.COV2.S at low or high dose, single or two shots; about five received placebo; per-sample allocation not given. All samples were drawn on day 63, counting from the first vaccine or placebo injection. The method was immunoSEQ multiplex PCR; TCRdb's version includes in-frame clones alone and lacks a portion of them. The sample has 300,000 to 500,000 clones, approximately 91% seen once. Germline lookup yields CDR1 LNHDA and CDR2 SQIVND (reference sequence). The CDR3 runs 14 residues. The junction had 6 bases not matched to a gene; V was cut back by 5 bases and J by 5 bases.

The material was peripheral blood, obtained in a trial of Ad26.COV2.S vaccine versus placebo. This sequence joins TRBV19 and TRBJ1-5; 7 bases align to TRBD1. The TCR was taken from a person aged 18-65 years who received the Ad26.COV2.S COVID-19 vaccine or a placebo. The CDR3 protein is CASSARQGYQPQHF. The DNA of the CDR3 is TGTGCCAGTAGTGCGCGACAGGGCTATCAGCCCCAGCATTTT. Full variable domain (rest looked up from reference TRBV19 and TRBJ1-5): DGGITQSPKYLFRKEGQNVTLSCEQNLNHDAMYWYRQDPGQGLRLIYYSQIVNDFQKGDIAEGYSVSREKKESFPLTVTSAQKNPTAFYLCASSARQGYQPQHFGDGTRLSIL.